Sequencing of this TCR beta chain was carried out in a study of spatial heterogeneity in lung cancer. Study-wide points: Tumoral mutation counts were tracked by counts of expanded intratumoral alpha and beta TCRs.

Each TCR cDNA molecule carried a unique molecular identifier. Via MiXCR, TCRdb re-called the 5' RACE reads, giving one row per CDR3 protein. The sample contains 20,000 to 25,000 distinct CDR3 sequences, under 5.5% of which appear only once. Sample time point: sample taken at primary tumor resection. The CDR3 is 15 amino acids. J gave up 6 bases and V 1 base, and 4 bases lay outside the gene matches. This clonotype was observed at least ten times. Antigen: not known. V and J are TRBV12-3 or TRBV12-4 and TRBJ2-1, with 9 bases that match TRBD2. This specimen consisted of lung tumor tissue, obtained at surgery. This TCR derives from a male donor with early-stage non-small cell lung cancer. The CDR3 bases are TGTGCCAGCAGTTTAGGCGGGACTAGCCGCAATGAGCAGTTCTTC. It encodes CASSLGGTSRNEQFF.